This record covers a single T cell receptor (beta chain). The antigen is unknown. Compared with germline, one end of the junction differs, possibly owing to a read error. The V gene's germline CDR1 is DFQATT and CDR2 SNEGSKA (reference sequence). The CDR3 length is 13 residues. These data belong to a study of T-cell reconstitution after alpha-beta-depleted transplantation in children. General study results and limits: Reportedly, roughly two months post-transplant, alpha-beta T cells arose from several hundred expanded graft clones. It was newly produced T cells that mostly accounted for T-cell counts and diversity one year after transplant.

During its preparation, the TCRbeta library received unique molecular identifiers. TCRdb processed the PCR reads anew with MiXCR; each CDR3 protein has one entry. The top ten hold approximately 2% of the sample, which has roughly 500,000 distinct CDR3 sequences, under 12% seen once. This receptor was obtained from a child aged 2 to 15 with inherited bone marrow failure, due to receive a stem cell transplant. V is TRBV20-1 and J is TRBJ2-6; D unresolved. This material consisted of PBMCs, taken before TCRalphabeta/CD19-depleted stem cell transplant. CDR3 loop: CSAARSVANVLTF. The CDR3, as DNA: TGCAGTGCTGCCCGATCTGTGGCCAACGTCCTGACTTTC.